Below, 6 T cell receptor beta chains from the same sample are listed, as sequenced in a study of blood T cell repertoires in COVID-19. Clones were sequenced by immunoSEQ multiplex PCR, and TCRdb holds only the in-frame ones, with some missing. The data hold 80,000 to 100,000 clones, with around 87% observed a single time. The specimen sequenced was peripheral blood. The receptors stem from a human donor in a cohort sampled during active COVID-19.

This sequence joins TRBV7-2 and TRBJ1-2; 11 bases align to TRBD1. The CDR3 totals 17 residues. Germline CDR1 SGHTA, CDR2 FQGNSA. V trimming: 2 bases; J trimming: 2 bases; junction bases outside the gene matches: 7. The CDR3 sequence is CASSLRTGGAHNYGYTF. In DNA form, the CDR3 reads TGTGCCAGCAGCTTACGGACAGGGGGCGCCCACAACTATGGCTACACCTTC.

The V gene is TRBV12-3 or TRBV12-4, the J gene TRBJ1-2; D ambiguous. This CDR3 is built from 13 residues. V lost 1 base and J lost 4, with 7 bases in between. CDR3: CASSLGARYGYTF. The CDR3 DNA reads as TGTGCCAGCAGTTTAGGCGCTCGCTATGGCTACACCTTC.

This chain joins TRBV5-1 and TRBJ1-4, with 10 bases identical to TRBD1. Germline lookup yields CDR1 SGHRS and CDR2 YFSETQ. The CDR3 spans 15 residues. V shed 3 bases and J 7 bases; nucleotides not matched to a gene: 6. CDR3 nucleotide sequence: TGCGCCAGCAGCTCGGGGACAGGGGAGGTTGAAAAACTGTTTTTT. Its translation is CASSSGTGEVEKLFF.

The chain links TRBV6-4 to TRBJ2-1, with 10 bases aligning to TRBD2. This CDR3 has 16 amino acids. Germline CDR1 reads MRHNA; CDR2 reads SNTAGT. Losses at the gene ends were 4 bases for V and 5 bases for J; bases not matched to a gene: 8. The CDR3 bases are TGTGCCAGCAGTGTCCAAGCGGGGGGGGGCCACAATGAGCAGTTCTTC. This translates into CASSVQAGGGHNEQFF.

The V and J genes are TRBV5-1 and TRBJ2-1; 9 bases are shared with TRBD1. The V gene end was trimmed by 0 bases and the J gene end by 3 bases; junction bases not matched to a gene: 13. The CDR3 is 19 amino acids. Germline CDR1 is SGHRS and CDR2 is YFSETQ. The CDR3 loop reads CASSLAISLGTGHYNEQFF. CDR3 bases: TGCGCCAGCAGCTTGGCCATATCCCTCGGGACAGGGCACTACAATGAGCAGTTCTTC.

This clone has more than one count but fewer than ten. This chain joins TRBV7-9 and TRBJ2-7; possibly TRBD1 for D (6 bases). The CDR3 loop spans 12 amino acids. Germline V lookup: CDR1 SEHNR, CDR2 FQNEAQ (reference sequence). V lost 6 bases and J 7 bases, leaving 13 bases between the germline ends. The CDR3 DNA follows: TGTGCCAGCAGGGTGGGGGCCGAAGAGCAGTACTTC. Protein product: CASRVGAEEQYF.